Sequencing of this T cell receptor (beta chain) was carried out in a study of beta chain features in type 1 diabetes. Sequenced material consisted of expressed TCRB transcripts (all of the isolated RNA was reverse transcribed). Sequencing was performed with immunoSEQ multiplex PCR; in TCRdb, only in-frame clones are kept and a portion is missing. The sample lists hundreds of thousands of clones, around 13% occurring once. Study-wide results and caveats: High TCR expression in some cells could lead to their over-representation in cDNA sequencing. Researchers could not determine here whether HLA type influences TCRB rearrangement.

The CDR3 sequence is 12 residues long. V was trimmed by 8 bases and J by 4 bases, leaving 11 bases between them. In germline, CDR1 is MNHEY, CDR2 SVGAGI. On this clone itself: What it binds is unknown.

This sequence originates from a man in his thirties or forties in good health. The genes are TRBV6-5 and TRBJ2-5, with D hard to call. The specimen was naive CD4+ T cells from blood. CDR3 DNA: TGTGCCAGCGGCCACTCGCGAGAGACCCAGTACTTC. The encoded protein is CASGHSRETQYF.